A selection of T cell receptor beta chains follows, all from one sample in a study of OX40 agonist ivuxolimab in advanced cancers. Clones were read by immunoSEQ multiplex PCR, and TCRdb kept only the in-frame ones, dropping some. The profile shows 100,000 or so clones, 90% of them singletons. The material was CD4+ or CD8+ T cells sorted from blood, obtained in a trial of the OX40 agonist ivuxolimab. These receptors came from an adult with an advanced solid tumor such as melanoma, head and neck, liver or kidney cancer. Both conserved end residues are part of each CDR3. D genes are given only for firm matches. Clone size, where shown, is once, few, many, or a class for clones that have expanded.

d_gene	len	v_gene	j_gene	abundance	CDR3aa	CDR3nt
-	12	TRBV2	TRBJ2-1	-	CASSEVDLEQFF	TGTGCCAGCAGTGAAGTGGACCTGGAGCAGTTCTTC
TRBD2	15	TRBV9	TRBJ2-3	-	CASSTRPGGTDTQYF	TGTGCCAGCAGCACGCGACCGGGGGGGACAGATACGCAGTATTTT
-	14	TRBV11-2	TRBJ2-1	-	CASSIKRWTHEQFF	TGTGCCAGCAGCATCAAAAGGTGGACGCACGAGCAGTTCTTC
-	15	TRBV5-1	TRBJ2-3	once	CASSLLTGPSDTQYF	TGCGCCAGCAGCTTGCTAACAGGTCCGTCAGATACGCAGTATTTT
-	15	TRBV5-1	TRBJ2-6	once	CASSLGQLGANVLTF	TGCGCCAGCAGCTTGGGACAGCTGGGGGCCAACGTCCTGACTTTC
-	14	TRBV7-9	TRBJ1-1	-	CASSLKGRNTEAFF	TGTGCCAGCAGCTTAAAGGGCCGGAACACTGAAGCTTTCTTT
TRBD2	16	TRBV28	TRBJ2-1	-	CASSLPLAGVDNEQFF	TGTGCCAGCAGTCTCCCTCTAGCGGGAGTGGACAATGAGCAGTTCTTC
TRBD2	14	TRBV10-3	TRBJ2-2	-	CATHSGRNTGELFF	TGTGCCACACATAGCGGGAGGAACACCGGGGAGCTGTTTTTT
-	10	TRBV28	TRBJ2-3	-	CASLSDTQYF	TGTGCCAGCCTTTCAGATACGCAGTATTTT
TRBD2	16	TRBV10-2	TRBJ2-5	-	CASRRTSGRYQETQYF	TGCGCCAGCAGACGGACTAGCGGGAGGTACCAAGAGACCCAGTACTTC
-	13	TRBV5-1	TRBJ1-2	-	CASSYVDTYGYTF	TGCGCCAGCAGCTACGTGGATACGTATGGCTACACCTTC
TRBD2	15	TRBV6-5	TRBJ2-5	-	CASSYGGAGEETQYF	TGTGCCAGCAGTTACGGAGGGGCGGGGGAGGAGACCCAGTACTTC